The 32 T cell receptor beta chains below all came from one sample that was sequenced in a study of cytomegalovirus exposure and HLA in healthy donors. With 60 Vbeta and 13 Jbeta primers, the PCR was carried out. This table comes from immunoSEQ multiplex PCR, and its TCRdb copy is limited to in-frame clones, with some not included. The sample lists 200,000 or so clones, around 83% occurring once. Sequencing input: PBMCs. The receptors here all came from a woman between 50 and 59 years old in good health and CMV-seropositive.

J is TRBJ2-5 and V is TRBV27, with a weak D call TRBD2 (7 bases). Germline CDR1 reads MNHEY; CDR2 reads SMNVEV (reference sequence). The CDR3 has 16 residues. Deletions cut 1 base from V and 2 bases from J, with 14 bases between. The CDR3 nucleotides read TGTGCCAGCAGTTTATGGGGCGGGGGCCCACAAGAGACCCAGTACTTC. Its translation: CASSLWGGGPQETQYF.

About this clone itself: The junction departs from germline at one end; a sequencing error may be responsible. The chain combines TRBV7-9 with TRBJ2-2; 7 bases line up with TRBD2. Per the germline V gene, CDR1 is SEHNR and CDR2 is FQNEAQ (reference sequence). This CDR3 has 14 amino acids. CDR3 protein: CSSSLSGNAGELFF. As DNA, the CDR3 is TGTTCCAGCAGCTTGAGCGGGAATGCCGGGGAGCTGTTTTTT.

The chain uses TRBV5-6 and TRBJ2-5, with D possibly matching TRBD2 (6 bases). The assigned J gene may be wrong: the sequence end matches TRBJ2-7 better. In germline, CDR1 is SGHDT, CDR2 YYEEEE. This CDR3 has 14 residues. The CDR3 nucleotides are TGTGCCAGCAGCTGGAGGGACGGGAAATACGAGCAGTACTTC. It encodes CASSWRDGKYEQYF.

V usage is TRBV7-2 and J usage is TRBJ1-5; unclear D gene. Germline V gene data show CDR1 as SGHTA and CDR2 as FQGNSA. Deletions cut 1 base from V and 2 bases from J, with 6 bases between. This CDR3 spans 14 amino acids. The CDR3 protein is CASSLGGGNQPQHF. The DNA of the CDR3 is TGTGCCAGCAGCTTAGGCGGGGGCAATCAGCCCCAGCATTTT.

CDR3 DNA: TGTGCCAGCAGCCCCCCTCTTACCTACGAGCAGTACTTC. Its translation: CASSPPLTYEQYF. The gene calls are TRBV5-6 and TRBJ2-7; D gene uncertain. Deletions cut 4 bases from V and 2 bases from J, with 10 bases between. This CDR3 contains 13 residues. Germline CDR1 SGHDT, CDR2 YYEEEE.

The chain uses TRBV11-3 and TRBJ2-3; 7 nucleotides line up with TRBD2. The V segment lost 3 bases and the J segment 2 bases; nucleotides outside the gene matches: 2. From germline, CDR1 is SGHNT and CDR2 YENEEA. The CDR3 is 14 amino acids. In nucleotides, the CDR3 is TGTGCCAGCAGCTTCCGGGGGGTCACAGATACGCAGTATTTT. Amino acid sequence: CASSFRGVTDTQYF. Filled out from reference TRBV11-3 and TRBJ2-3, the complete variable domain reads EAGVVQSPRYKIIEKKQPVAFWCNPISGHNTLYWYLQNLGQGPELLIRYENEEAVDDSQLPKDRFSAERLKGVDSTLKIQPAELGDSAVYLCASSFRGVTDTQYFGPGTRLTVL.

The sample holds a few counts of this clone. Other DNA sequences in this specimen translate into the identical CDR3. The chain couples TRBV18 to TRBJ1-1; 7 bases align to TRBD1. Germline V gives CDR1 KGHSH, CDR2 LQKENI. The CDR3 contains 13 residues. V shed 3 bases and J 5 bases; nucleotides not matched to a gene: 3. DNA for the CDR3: TGTGCCAGCTCACCTGGACAGGAAACTGAAGCTTTCTTT. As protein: CASSPGQETEAFF.

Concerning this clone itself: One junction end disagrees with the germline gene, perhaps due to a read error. The CDR3 DNA reads as TGTGCCAGTTACTCTGGGGCCAACGGCCTGACTTTC. This encodes CASYSGANGLTF. The chain joins TRBV5-6 to TRBJ2-6; the D gene is possibly TRBD1 (5 bases). Germline V CDR1 and CDR2: SGHDT, YYEEEE. There are 12 residues in the CDR3.

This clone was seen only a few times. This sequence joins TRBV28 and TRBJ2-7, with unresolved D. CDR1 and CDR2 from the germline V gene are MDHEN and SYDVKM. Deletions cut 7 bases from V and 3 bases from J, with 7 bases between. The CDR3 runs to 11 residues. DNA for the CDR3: TGTGCCAGCAACTACAACTACGAGCAGTACTTC. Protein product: CASNYNYEQYF.

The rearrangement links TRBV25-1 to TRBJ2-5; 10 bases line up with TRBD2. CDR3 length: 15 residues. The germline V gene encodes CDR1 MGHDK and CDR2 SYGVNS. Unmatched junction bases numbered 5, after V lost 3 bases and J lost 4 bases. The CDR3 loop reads CASSDASGSGETQYF. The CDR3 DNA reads TGTGCCAGCAGTGACGCTAGCGGGAGCGGAGAGACCCAGTACTTC.

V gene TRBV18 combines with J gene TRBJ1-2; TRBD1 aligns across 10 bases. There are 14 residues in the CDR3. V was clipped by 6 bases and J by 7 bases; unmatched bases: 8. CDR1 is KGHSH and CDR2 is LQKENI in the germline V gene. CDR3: CASSGNDRGLGYTF. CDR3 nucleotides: TGTGCCAGCTCGGGGAACGACAGGGGGCTTGGCTACACCTTC.

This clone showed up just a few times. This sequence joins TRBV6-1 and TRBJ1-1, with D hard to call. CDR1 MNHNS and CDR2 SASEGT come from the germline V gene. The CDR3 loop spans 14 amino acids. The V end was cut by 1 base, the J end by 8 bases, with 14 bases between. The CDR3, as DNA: TGTGCCAGCAGTGAAGGAGCGGATCTGCAAGAAGCTTTCTTT. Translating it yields CASSEGADLQEAFF.

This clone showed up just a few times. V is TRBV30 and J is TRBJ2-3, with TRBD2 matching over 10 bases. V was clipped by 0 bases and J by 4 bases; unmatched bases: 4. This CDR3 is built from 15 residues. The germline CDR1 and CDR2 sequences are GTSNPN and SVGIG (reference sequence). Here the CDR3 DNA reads TGTGCCTGGAGTGTTGGGCTAGCGGGAGCAGATACGCAGTATTTT. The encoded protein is CAWSVGLAGADTQYF.

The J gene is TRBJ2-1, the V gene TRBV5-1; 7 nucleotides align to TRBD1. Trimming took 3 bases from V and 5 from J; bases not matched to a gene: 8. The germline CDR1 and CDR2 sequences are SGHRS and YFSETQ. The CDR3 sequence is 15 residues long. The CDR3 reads CASSSYRGGDNEQFF. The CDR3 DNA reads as TGCGCCAGCAGCTCCTACAGGGGTGGGGACAATGAGCAGTTCTTC.

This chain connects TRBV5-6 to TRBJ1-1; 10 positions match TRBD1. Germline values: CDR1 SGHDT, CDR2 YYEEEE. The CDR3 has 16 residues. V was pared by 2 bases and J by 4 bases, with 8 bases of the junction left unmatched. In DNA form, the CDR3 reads TGTGCCAGCAGCTTCATGGACAGGGGGATGTTCACTGAAGCTTTCTTT. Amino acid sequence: CASSFMDRGMFTEAFF.

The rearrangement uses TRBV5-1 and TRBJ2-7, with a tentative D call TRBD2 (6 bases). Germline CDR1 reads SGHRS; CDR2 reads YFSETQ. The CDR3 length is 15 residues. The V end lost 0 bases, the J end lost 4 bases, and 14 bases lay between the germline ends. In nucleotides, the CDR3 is TGCGCCAGCAGCTTGGCGGGAGCGGAATTTTACGAGCAGTACTTC. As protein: CASSLAGAEFYEQYF.

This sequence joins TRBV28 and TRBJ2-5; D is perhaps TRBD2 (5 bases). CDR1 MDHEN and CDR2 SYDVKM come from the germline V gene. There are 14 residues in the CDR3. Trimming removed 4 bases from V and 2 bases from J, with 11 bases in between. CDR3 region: CASSSSGKQETQYF. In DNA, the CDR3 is TGTGCCAGCAGTTCCTCGGGGAAACAAGAGACCCAGTACTTC.

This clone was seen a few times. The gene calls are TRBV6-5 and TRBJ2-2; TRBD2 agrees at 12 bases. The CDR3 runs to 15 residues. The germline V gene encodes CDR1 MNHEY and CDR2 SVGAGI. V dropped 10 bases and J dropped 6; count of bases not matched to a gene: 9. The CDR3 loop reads CATGASGGAAGELFF. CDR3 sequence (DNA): TGTGCCACCGGGGCTAGCGGGGGGGCAGCCGGGGAGCTGTTTTTT.

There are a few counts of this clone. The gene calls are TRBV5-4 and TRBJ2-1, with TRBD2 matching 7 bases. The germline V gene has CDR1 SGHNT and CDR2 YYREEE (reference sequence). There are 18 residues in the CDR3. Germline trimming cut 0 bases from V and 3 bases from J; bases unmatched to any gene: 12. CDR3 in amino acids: CASSLESQSGASYNEQFF. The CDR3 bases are TGTGCCAGCAGCTTGGAATCACAAAGCGGGGCCAGCTACAATGAGCAGTTCTTC.

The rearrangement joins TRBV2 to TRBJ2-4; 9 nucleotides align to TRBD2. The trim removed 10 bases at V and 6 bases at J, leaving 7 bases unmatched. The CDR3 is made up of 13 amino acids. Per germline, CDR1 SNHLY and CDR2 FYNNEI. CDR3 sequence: CATEAGGGNIQYF. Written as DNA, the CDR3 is TGTGCCACCGAAGCGGGGGGCGGAAACATTCAGTACTTC. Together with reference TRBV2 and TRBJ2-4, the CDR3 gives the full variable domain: EPEVTQTPSHQVTQMGQEVILRCVPISNHLYFYWYRQILGQKVEFLVSFYNNEISEKSEIFDDQFSVERPDGSNFTLKIRSTKLEDSAMYFCATEAGGGNIQYFGAGTRLSVL.

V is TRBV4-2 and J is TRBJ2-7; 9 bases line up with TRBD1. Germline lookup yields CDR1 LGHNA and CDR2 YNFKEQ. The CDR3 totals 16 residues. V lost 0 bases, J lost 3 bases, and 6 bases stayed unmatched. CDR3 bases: TGTGCCAGCAGCCAAGATCCCGGGACAGGGAGCTACGAGCAGTACTTC. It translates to CASSQDPGTGSYEQYF.

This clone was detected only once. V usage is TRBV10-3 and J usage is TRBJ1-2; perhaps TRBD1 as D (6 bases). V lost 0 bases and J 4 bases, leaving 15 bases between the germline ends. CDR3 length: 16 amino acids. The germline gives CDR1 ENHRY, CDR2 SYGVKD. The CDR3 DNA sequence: TGTGCCATCAGTGAGTCTCTTGGGGGCACTGGCTATGGCTACACCTTC. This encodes CAISESLGGTGYGYTF.

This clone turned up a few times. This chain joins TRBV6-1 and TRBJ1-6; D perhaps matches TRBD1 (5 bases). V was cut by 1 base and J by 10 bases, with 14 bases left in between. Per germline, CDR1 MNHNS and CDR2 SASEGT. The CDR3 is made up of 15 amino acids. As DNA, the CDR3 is TGTGCCAGCAGTGAAGTTTCCGAAGGGGTATCACCCCTCCACTTT. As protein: CASSEVSEGVSPLHF.

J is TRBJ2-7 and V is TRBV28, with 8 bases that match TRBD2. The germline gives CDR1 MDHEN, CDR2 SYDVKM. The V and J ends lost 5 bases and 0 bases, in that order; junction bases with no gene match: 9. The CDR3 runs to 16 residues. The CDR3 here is CASSPGGSGSSYEQYF. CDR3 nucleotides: TGTGCCAGCAGTCCCGGTGGGAGCGGGAGCTCCTACGAGCAGTACTTC.

The CDR3 DNA sequence: TGTGCCAGCAGCTTGTCCCGGGCTAGCGGGCACACAGATACGCAGTATTTT. Translating it yields CASSLSRASGHTDTQYF. The gene calls are TRBV5-6 and TRBJ2-3; 8 nucleotides line up with TRBD2. V lost 1 base and J lost 2; bases outside the gene matches: 9. CDR3 size: 17 residues. Germline CDR1 SGHDT, CDR2 YYEEEE.

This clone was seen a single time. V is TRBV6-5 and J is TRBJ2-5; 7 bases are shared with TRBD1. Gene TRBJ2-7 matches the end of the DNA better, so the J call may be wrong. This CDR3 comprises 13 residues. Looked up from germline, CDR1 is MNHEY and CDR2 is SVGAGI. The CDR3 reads CASRPGQVIEQYF. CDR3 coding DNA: TGTGCCAGCAGACCAGGACAGGTCATCGAGCAGTACTTC.

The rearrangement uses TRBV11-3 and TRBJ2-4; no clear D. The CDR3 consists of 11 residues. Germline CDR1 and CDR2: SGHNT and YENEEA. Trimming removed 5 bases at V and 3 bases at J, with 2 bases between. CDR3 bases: TGTGCCAGCAGCCTCAAAAACATTCAGTACTTC. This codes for CASSLKNIQYF.

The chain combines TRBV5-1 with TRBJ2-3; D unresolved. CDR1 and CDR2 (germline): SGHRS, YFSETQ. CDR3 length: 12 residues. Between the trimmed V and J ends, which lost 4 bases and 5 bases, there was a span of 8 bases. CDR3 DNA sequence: TGCGCCAGCAGCCTAGACTTAGATACGCAGTATTTT. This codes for CASSLDLDTQYF.

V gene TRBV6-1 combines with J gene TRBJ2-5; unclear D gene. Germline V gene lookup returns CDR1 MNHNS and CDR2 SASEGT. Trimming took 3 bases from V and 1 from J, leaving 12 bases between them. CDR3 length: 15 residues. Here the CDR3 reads CASSEPITGQETQYF. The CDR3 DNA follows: TGTGCCAGCAGTGAGCCGATAACGGGCCAAGAGACCCAGTACTTC.

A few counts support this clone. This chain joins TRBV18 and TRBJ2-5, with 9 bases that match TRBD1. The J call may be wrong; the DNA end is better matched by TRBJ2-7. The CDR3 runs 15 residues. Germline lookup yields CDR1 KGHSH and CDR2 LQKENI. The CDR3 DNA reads TGTGCCAGCTCACCGGACAGGGGAGCGTCGGGCGAGCAGTACTTC. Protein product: CASSPDRGASGEQYF.

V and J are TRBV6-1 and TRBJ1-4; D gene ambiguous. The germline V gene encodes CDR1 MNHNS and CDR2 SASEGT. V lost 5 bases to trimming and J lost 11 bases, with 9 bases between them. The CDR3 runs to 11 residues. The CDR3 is CASSYLDKLFF. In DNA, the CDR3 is TGTGCCAGCAGTTACCTAGACAAACTGTTTTTT.

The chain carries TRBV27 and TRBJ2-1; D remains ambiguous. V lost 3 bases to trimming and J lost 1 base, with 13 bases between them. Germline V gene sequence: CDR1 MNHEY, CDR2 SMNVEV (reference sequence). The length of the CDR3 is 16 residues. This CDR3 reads CASSFGLLLSYNEQFF. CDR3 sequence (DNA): TGTGCCAGCAGTTTTGGGCTGCTCTTGTCCTACAATGAGCAGTTCTTC.